One sample yielded the 10 T cell receptor beta chains listed below, sequenced in a study of CD8 T cells in Susac syndrome. It was with random hexamers that roughly 0.45 to 1 ug RNA was reverse transcribed. TCRdb redid the calling of the immunoSEQ multiplex PCR reads with MiXCR, one entry per CDR3 protein. This sample yields about 280,000 distinct CDR3 sequences, of which about 88% are seen a single time; about 0.11% belongs to the top ten. The sample comprised CD8+ T cells from PBMCs. These receptors all come from a human donor with multiple sclerosis.

Regarding this clonotype: The junction departs from the called germline gene at one end, perhaps through a read error. This rearrangement joins TRBV2 to TRBJ2-3, with 9 bases aligning to TRBD2. The germline V gene encodes CDR1 SNHLY and CDR2 FYNNEI. The CDR3 totals 19 residues. CDR3 in DNA: TGTGCCAGCATTGAAAGGCGCGGGAGGGCCGAGGGTTCGGCAGATACGCAGTATTTT. Translating it yields CASIERRGRAEGSADTQYF.

This chain connects TRBV30 to TRBJ1-2; maybe TRBD1 (6 bases). The CDR3 has 15 amino acids. The V end was cut by 5 bases, the J end by 2 bases, with 18 bases between. Germline V gene data show CDR1 as GTSNPN and CDR2 as SVGIG (reference sequence). The CDR3 is CAWEGNEGDNYGYTF. DNA of the CDR3: TGTGCCTGGGAGGGGAATGAGGGGGACAACTATGGCTACACCTTC.

This sequence joins TRBV5-4 and TRBJ2-1, with 7 bases fitting TRBD2. CDR3 length equals 16 residues. Trimming at V came to 3 bases and at J to 4 bases, leaving 10 bases not matched to a gene. The germline CDR1 and CDR2 sequences are SGHNT and YYREEE (reference sequence). Here the CDR3 DNA reads TGTGCCAGCAGCTGGCCCAGCGGGGATATTTACAATGAGCAGTTCTTC. It is translated as CASSWPSGDIYNEQFF.

V usage is TRBV28 and J usage is TRBJ2-1; 7 bases agree with TRBD2. The V and J ends lost 5 bases and 3 bases, in that order; junction bases with no gene match: 10. CDR1 MDHEN and CDR2 SYDVKM come from the germline V gene. This CDR3 contains 16 residues. CDR3 nucleotide sequence: TGTGCCAGCAGTCCTAAGACTAGCAAGTACTACAATGAGCAGTTCTTC. This codes for CASSPKTSKYYNEQFF.

The genes are TRBV28 and TRBJ2-7; D gene unclear. Germline V gene sequence: CDR1 MDHEN, CDR2 SYDVKM. The CDR3 extends over 14 amino acids. Trimming took off 9 bases at V and 5 bases at J, with 20 bases between the two ends. The CDR3 nucleotides are TGTGCCAGTAACCCTCTGAGAGGTTTCCACGAGCAGTACTTC. Translation gives CASNPLRGFHEQYF.

DNA for the CDR3: TGCAGTGCTAGATCAGGACTACGCGGCAATGAGCAGTTCTTC. Translation gives CSARSGLRGNEQFF. The chain couples TRBV20-1 to TRBJ2-1, with D perhaps matching TRBD2 (6 bases). Germline-derived CDR1 and CDR2 are DFQATT and SNEGSKA (reference sequence). The V gene lost 2 bases and the J gene lost 6 bases, with 14 bases spanning the gap. The CDR3 totals 14 residues.

The chain links TRBV27 to TRBJ2-3; D not resolved. Germline loops: CDR1 MNHEY, CDR2 SMNVEV (reference sequence). V was trimmed by 5 bases and J by 9 bases, leaving 18 bases between them. This CDR3 is built from 14 residues. The CDR3 here is CASSRHNYPQTQYF. CDR3 DNA sequence: TGTGCCAGCAGTCGGCACAATTACCCTCAAACGCAGTATTTT.

The chain employs TRBV12-5 and TRBJ2-1; D gene uncertain. This CDR3 comprises 12 residues. Trimming pared 1 base from V and 8 bases from J, leaving 6 bases between. In germline, CDR1 is LGHNT, CDR2 FRNRAP. Here the CDR3 DNA reads TGTGCTAGTGGTTTGGGCATTCATGAGCAGTTCTTC. Its protein is CASGLGIHEQFF.

This chain joins TRBV9 and TRBJ2-1; TRBD2 is a possible D gene (6 bases). There are 14 residues in the CDR3. Germline CDR1 reads SGDLS; CDR2 reads YYNGEE. The V end lost 3 bases, the J end lost 8 bases, and 15 bases lay between the germline ends. CDR3 nucleotide sequence: TGTGCCAGCAGCGCGGACGGGAGATGGGATGAGCAGTTCTTC. Translation gives CASSADGRWDEQFF.

This rearrangement joins TRBV9 to TRBJ1-2; perhaps TRBD1 as D (6 bases). Germline V gene lookup returns CDR1 SGDLS and CDR2 YYNGEE. This CDR3 comprises 14 residues. With 7 bases removed from V and 8 bases from J, the gap between germline ends came to 21 bases. The CDR3 region has the DNA TGTGCCAGCGCCCGGGATGGGGGGGCGCAGGGCTACACCTTC. Its translation: CASARDGGAQGYTF.